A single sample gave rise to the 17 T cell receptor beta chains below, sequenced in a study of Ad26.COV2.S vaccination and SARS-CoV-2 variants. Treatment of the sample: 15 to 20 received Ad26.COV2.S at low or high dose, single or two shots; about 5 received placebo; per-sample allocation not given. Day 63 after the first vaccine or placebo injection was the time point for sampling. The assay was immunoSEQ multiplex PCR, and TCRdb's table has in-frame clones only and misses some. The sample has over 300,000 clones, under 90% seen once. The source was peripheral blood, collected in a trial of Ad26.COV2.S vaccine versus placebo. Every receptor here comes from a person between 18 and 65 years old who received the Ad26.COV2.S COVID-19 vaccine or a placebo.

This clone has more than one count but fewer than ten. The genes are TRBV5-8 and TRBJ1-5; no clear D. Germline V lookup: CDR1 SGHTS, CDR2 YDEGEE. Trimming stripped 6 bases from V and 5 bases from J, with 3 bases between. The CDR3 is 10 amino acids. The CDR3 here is CASNHQPQHF. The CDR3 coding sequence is TGTGCCAGCAACCATCAGCCCCAGCATTTT.

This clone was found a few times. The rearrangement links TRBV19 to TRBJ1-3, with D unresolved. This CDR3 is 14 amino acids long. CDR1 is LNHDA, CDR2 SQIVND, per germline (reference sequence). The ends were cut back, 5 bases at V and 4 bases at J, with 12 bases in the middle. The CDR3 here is CASSLKGSGNTIYF. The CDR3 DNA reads TGTGCCAGTAGTCTCAAGGGATCCGGAAACACCATATATTTT.

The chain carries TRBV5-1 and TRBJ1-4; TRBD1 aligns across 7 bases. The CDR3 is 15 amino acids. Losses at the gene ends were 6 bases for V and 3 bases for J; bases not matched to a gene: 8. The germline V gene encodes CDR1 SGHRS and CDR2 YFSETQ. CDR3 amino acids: CASTLRGRANEKLFF. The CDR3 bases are TGCGCCAGCACCTTAAGGGGGCGGGCTAATGAAAAACTGTTTTTT.

In DNA form, the CDR3 reads TGCGCCAGCAGCTTTAGTCCAGCTAACTATGGCTACACCTTC. Residues: CASSFSPANYGYTF. This rearrangement joins TRBV5-1 to TRBJ1-2, with D uncertain. Germline V lookup: CDR1 SGHRS, CDR2 YFSETQ. There are 14 residues in the CDR3. V dropped 2 bases and J dropped 0 bases, with 8 bases sitting between them.

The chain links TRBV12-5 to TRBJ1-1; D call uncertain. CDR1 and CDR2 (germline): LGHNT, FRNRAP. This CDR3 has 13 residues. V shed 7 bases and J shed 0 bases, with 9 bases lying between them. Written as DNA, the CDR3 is TGTGCTAGTGAAGGTGTCATGAACACTGAAGCTTTCTTT. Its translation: CASEGVMNTEAFF.

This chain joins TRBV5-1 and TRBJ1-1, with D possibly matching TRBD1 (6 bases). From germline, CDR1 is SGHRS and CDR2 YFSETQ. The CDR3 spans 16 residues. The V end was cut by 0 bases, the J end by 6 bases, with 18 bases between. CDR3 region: CASSLEGGNPVAEAFF. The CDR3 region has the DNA TGCGCCAGCAGCTTGGAGGGGGGAAATCCGGTCGCTGAAGCTTTCTTT.

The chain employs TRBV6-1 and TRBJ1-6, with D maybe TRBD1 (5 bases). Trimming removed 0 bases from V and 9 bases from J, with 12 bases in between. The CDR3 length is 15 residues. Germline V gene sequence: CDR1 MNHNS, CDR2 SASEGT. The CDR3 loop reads CASSEARQGLSPLHF. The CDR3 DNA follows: TGTGCCAGCAGTGAAGCGCGCCAGGGCCTTTCACCCCTCCACTTT.

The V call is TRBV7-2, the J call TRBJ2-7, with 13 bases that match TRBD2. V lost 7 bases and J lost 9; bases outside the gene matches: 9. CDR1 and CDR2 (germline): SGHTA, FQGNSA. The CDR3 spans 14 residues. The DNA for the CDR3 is TGTGCCAGCACCCCGACTAGCGGGGGGCCCGGGCAGTACTTC. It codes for CASTPTSGGPGQYF.

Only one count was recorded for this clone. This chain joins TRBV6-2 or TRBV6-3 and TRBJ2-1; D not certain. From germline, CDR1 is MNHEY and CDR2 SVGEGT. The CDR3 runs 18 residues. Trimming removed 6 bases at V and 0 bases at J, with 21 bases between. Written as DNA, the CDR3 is TGTGCCAGCAGCCCCCGCCCTGGATTAGGACGCTCCTACAATGAGCAGTTCTTC. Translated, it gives CASSPRPGLGRSYNEQFF.

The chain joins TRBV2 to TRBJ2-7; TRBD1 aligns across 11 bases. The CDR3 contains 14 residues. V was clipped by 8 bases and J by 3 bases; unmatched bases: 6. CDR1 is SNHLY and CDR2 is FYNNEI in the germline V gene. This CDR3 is CASARDRGIYEQYF. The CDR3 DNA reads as TGTGCCAGCGCTCGGGACAGGGGGATCTACGAGCAGTACTTC.

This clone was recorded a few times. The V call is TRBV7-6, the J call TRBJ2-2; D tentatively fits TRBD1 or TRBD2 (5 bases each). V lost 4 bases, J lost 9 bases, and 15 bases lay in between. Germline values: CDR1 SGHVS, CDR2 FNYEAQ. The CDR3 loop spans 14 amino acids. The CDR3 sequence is CASSWDGPPRELFF. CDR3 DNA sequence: TGTGCCAGCAGCTGGGACGGACCACCGAGGGAGCTGTTTTTT.

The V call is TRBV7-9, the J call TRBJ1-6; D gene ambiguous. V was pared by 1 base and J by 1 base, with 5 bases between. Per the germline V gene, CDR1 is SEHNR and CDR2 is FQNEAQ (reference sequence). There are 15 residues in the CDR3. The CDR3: CASSLVGSYNSPLHF. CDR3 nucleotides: TGTGCCAGCAGCTTAGTGGGGTCCTATAATTCACCCCTCCACTTT. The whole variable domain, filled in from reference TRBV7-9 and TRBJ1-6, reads DTGVSQNPRHKITKRGQNVTFRCDPISEHNRLYWYRQTLGQGPEFLTYFQNEAQLEKSRLLSDRFSAERPKGSFSTLEIQRTEQGDSAMYLCASSLVGSYNSPLHFGNGTRLTVT.

The CDR3 sequence: CASSGYRPPGTAGELFF. DNA for the CDR3: TGTGCCAGCAGCGGATACAGACCGCCCGGAACCGCCGGGGAGCTGTTTTTT. The rearrangement joins TRBV9 to TRBJ2-2; D gene uncertain. Germline CDR1 and CDR2: SGDLS and YYNGEE. The CDR3 length is 17 residues. Trimming left V 3 bases short and J 6 bases short, with 21 bases between.

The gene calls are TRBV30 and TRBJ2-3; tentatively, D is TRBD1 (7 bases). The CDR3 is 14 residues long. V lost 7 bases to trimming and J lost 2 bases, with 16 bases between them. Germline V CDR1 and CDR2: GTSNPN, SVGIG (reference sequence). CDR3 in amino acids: CASQGGWATDTQYF. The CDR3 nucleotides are TGTGCCTCGCAGGGGGGTTGGGCCACAGATACGCAGTATTTT.

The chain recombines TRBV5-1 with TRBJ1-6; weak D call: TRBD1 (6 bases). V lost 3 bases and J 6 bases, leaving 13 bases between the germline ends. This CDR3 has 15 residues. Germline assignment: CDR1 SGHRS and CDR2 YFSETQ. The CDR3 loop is CASSSINRVNSPLHF. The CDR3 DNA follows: TGCGCCAGCAGCTCAATCAACAGGGTTAATTCACCCCTCCACTTT.

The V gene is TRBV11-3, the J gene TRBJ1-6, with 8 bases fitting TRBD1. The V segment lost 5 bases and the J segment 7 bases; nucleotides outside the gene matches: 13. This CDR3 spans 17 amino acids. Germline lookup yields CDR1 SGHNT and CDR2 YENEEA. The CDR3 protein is CASSVRQGWDKNSPLHF. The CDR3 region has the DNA TGTGCCAGCAGCGTCAGACAGGGGTGGGATAAGAATTCACCCCTCCACTTT.

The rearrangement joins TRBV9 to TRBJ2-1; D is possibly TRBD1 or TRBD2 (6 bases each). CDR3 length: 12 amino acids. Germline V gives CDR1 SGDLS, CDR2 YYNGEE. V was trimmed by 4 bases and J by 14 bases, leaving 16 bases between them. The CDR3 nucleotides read TGTGCCAGCAGCCCCCCCGGGGGCCGGGAGTTCTTC. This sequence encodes CASSPPGGREFF. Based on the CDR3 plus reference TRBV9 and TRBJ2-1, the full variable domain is DSGVTQTPKHLITATGQRVTLRCSPRSGDLSVYWYQQSLDQGLQFLIQYYNGEERAKGNILERFSAQQFPDLHSELNLSSLELGDSALYFCASSPPGGREFFGPGTRLTVL.